The T cell receptor beta chain described here comes from a study of T-cell memory formation after mild COVID-19. Study-level points and caveats: Among CD4+ contracting clones, most were CM and EM, and CD8+ ones EMRA. CD4/CD8 balance characterized clones contracting day 15 to 85, and CD4+ skew characterized later expanders. There were some responding clones in pre-infection memory, which suggested that cross-reactive memory had joined.

This clonotype was seen many times. Its antigen remains unknown. Amplification by 5'RACE using constant-segment primers produced TCR alpha and TCR beta cDNA libraries that carried sample barcodes and UMIs. TCRdb passed the 5' RACE reads through MiXCR, listing each CDR3 protein once. The top ten clones hold approximately 2.8% of a sample with 210,000 or so distinct CDR3 sequences, roughly 10% of them seen once. Deletions cut 1 base from V and 10 bases from J, with 14 bases between. Germline CDR1 reads SGHTA; CDR2 reads FQGNSA. The CDR3 loop spans 15 amino acids. The genes are TRBV7-2 and TRBJ1-6, with D perhaps matching TRBD1 (5 bases). Sequencing used PBMCs or a T cell subset sorted from them (not recorded which). This sequence originates from a man aged 18 to 30 who had mild COVID-19 (a few samples of this study predate the infection). Cell type and time point are not known. CDR3 sequence (DNA): TGTGCCAGCAGCTTAGAGGCAGGGATAATATCACCCCTCCACTTT. It encodes CASSLEAGIISPLHF.